Shown below are 2 T cell receptor beta chains from a single sample sequenced in a study of beta chain features in type 1 diabetes. Study outcomes and limitations: Type 1 diabetes patients had TCRB CDR3s that were shorter (moderately but significantly so) in all four CD4+ subsets.

TCRB transcripts that were expressed got sequenced, as all of the isolated RNA had been reverse transcribed. Using immunoSEQ multiplex PCR, the repertoire was profiled, and TCRdb retains in-frame clones only, with some absent. The sample includes about 700,000 clones, around an eighth of them seen just once. These TCRs are of unknown antigen specificity. Sequencing was carried out using naive CD4+ T cells from blood. All receptors derive from a young man with type 1 diabetes.

This clone was observed a few times. V and J are TRBV10-3 and TRBJ2-7, with a tentative D call TRBD2 (5 bases). V dropped 3 bases and J dropped 6 bases, with 15 bases sitting between them. The CDR3 consists of 14 residues. Germline V lookup: CDR1 ENHRY, CDR2 SYGVKD. For the CDR3, the DNA is TGTGCCATCAGTGACAAGGGTTTCGGAGGCGAGCAGTACTTC. Translated: CAISDKGFGGEQYF.

The rearrangement joins TRBV9 to TRBJ1-1; no reliable D call. V lost 1 base, J lost 1 base, and 5 bases lay in between. This CDR3 region has 13 residues. Germline loops: CDR1 SGDLS, CDR2 YYNGEE. This CDR3 reads CASSVLPNTEAFF. Written as DNA, the CDR3 is TGTGCCAGCAGCGTATTGCCGAACACTGAAGCTTTCTTT.